The rows below give T cell receptor beta chains drawn from one sample of a study of blood T cell repertoires in COVID-19. TCRdb's copy holds only in-frame clones and misses some; the assay was immunoSEQ multiplex PCR. The data contain fewer than 150,000 clones, roughly three quarters of them singletons. The sequencing input was peripheral blood. These receptors came from an older man with acute or convalescent COVID-19. Each CDR3 is given with its conserved first and last residue. Each record gives: clone size, V gene, D gene, J gene, CDR3 DNA, CDR3 protein. The D gene is left open where the match is weak. A row's size may be missing; if present it is once, few, many or a size class.

clone size: few
V gene: TRBV5-1
D gene: TRBD1
J gene: TRBJ1-6
CDR3 DNA: TGCGCCAGCAGGGAAACAGGGGGCAACTCACCCCTCCACTTT
CDR3 protein: CASRETGGNSPLHF

clone size: .
V gene: TRBV19
D gene: TRBD2
J gene: TRBJ2-1
CDR3 DNA: TGTGCCAGTAGCAGTCTAGCGGGGATCCCCTACAATGAGCAGTTCTTC
CDR3 protein: CASSSLAGIPYNEQFF

clone size: .
V gene: TRBV28
D gene: .
J gene: TRBJ2-2
CDR3 DNA: TGTGCCAGCAGTTTCCGCAGGAACACCGGGGAGCTGTTTTTT
CDR3 protein: CASSFRRNTGELFF

clone size: .
V gene: TRBV9
D gene: TRBD1
J gene: TRBJ1-1
CDR3 DNA: TGTGCCAGCAGCCTCGGACAGGGATCCGGTGAAGCTTTCTTT
CDR3 protein: CASSLGQGSGEAFF

clone size: .
V gene: TRBV29-1
D gene: TRBD1
J gene: TRBJ2-2
CDR3 DNA: TGCAGCGTTGAAGATGACAGGGGCCGTACCGGGGAGCTGTTTTTT
CDR3 protein: CSVEDDRGRTGELFF

clone size: .
V gene: TRBV3-1/TRBV3-2
D gene: TRBD2
J gene: TRBJ2-2
CDR3 DNA: TGTGCCAGCAGCCCTAGCGGGGGGGCTATGAGGGAGCTGTTTTTT
CDR3 protein: CASSPSGGAMRELFF

clone size: .
V gene: TRBV19
D gene: TRBD1
J gene: TRBJ1-5
CDR3 DNA: TGTGCCAGTAGTGCAAGGACAGGGGGCGGTAAGAGCAATCAGCCCCAGCATTTT
CDR3 protein: CASSARTGGGKSNQPQHF

clone size: .
V gene: TRBV3-1/TRBV3-2
D gene: .
J gene: TRBJ1-1
CDR3 DNA: TGTGCCAGCAGCCTACGGGGGGGGTGGGACACTGAAGCTTTCTTT
CDR3 protein: CASSLRGGWDTEAFF

clone size: .
V gene: TRBV27
D gene: .
J gene: TRBJ2-5
CDR3 DNA: TGTGCCAGCAGTTTCCGTCCGATGTCTGGCGCGGGTTTCCGGACAGAGACCCAGTACTTC
CDR3 protein: CASSFRPMSGAGFRTETQYF

clone size: .
V gene: TRBV7-9
D gene: .
J gene: TRBJ1-1
CDR3 DNA: TGTGCCAGCAGCTTTGCGCCTGAAGCTTTCTTT
CDR3 protein: CASSFAPEAFF

clone size: once
V gene: TRBV18
D gene: .
J gene: TRBJ2-7
CDR3 DNA: TGTGCCAGCTCACCCGGACAGAATTCCTACGAGCAGTACTTC
CDR3 protein: CASSPGQNSYEQYF

clone size: once
V gene: TRBV6-6
D gene: TRBD1
J gene: TRBJ1-2
CDR3 DNA: TGTGCCAGCAGTCAAACCGGGACAGCTCTCTATAGCTACACCTTC
CDR3 protein: CASSQTGTALYSYTF

clone size: few
V gene: TRBV5-1
D gene: .
J gene: TRBJ1-6
CDR3 DNA: TGCGCCAGCAGCTTGCGGGGGGCGTTTAATTCACCCCTCCACTTT
CDR3 protein: CASSLRGAFNSPLHF

clone size: .
V gene: TRBV5-8
D gene: .
J gene: TRBJ1-5
CDR3 DNA: TGTGCCAGCAGCTCCTGGGAGGGGTTAGTGAGCAATCAGCCCCAGCATTTT
CDR3 protein: CASSSWEGLVSNQPQHF

clone size: .
V gene: TRBV7-2
D gene: .
J gene: TRBJ1-6
CDR3 DNA: TGTGCCAGCAGCTTAGGACAGGATAATTCACCCCTCCACTTT
CDR3 protein: CASSLGQDNSPLHF

clone size: .
V gene: TRBV10-3
D gene: .
J gene: TRBJ1-5
CDR3 DNA: TGTGCCATCGCGACAGCGTATAGCAATCAGCCCCAGCATTTT
CDR3 protein: CAIATAYSNQPQHF

clone size: .
V gene: TRBV6-6
D gene: TRBD1
J gene: TRBJ1-5
CDR3 DNA: TGTGCCAGCCGTGCGGGGGGGACAGGTTTCCATCAGCCCCAGCATTTT
CDR3 protein: CASRAGGTGFHQPQHF

clone size: .
V gene: TRBV5-4
D gene: .
J gene: TRBJ1-2
CDR3 DNA: TGTGCCAGCAGCTTGTCGACAGAGCGCCCCACCTTC
CDR3 protein: CASSLSTERPTF

clone size: .
V gene: TRBV5-1
D gene: TRBD1
J gene: TRBJ2-3
CDR3 DNA: TGCGCCAGCAGCTTAACTGGGACAGCACGCACAGATACGCAGTATTTT
CDR3 protein: CASSLTGTARTDTQYF

clone size: .
V gene: TRBV30
D gene: TRBD1
J gene: TRBJ1-1
CDR3 DNA: TGTGCCTGGAGGGCCCGGGACAGGGGTGCGAGGACTGAAGCTTTCTTT
CDR3 protein: CAWRARDRGARTEAFF

clone size: once
V gene: TRBV12-3/TRBV12-4
D gene: .
J gene: TRBJ2-7
CDR3 DNA: TGTGCCAGCAGTCGAATTACAGGCGAGCAGTACTTC
CDR3 protein: CASSRITGEQYF

clone size: many
V gene: TRBV7-9
D gene: TRBD1
J gene: TRBJ1-4
CDR3 DNA: TGTGCCAGCAGCCTACGGGTGGACAGGGGGTTTTACCCTAATGAAAAACTGTTTTTT
CDR3 protein: CASSLRVDRGFYPNEKLFF

clone size: .
V gene: TRBV29-1
D gene: TRBD2
J gene: TRBJ2-2
CDR3 DNA: TGCAGCGTGGCTAGCGGGGGTATCACCGGGGAGCTGTTTTTT
CDR3 protein: CSVASGGITGELFF

clone size: few
V gene: TRBV7-2
D gene: .
J gene: TRBJ1-5
CDR3 DNA: TGTGCCAGCAGTTCAACCAGGCCACCACCGAGGGGCAATCAGCCCCAGCATTTT
CDR3 protein: CASSSTRPPPRGNQPQHF

clone size: .
V gene: TRBV3-1/TRBV3-2
D gene: .
J gene: TRBJ2-2
CDR3 DNA: TGTGCCAGCAGCCGAAACGCCAGGGCGGCCGGGGAGCTGTTTTTT
CDR3 protein: CASSRNARAAGELFF